This TCR beta chain was observed in a study of blood T cells in healthy people across ages. Across the study: Through template switching, about one barcoded beta molecule was captured per two T cells, as measured in model experiments.

This clonotype was detected only a few times. The target antigen is unknown. Trimming at V came to 5 bases and at J to 2 bases, leaving 4 bases not matched to a gene. The CDR3 loop spans 14 amino acids. Germline V gene lookup returns CDR1 SGHTA and CDR2 FQGNSA. A J-beta primer mix and a sample-barcoded 5' primer were used in a second PCR of about 6 to 12 cycles. A single record per CDR3 protein comes from TCRdb applying MiXCR to the 5' RACE reads. The profile covers 1,800,000 or so distinct CDR3 sequences, with about two fifths appearing a single time and 20% to 25% taken by the ten largest. Donors were healthy Caucasian individuals from Russia aged roughly 6 to 95. Notes on the study in general: Calculation of diversity from one million T cells yielded estimates considered to be underestimates. Age brought a roughly linear fall in TCR beta diversity measured per million T cells.

The sample taken for sequencing was blood. This chain joins TRBV7-2 and TRBJ2-5, with 8 bases that match TRBD2. This receptor was taken from a human donor in good health. Here the CDR3 reads CASSRRGGQETQYF. Here the CDR3 DNA reads TGTGCCAGCAGCCGACGGGGGGGGCAAGAGACCCAGTACTTC.